The next 2 T cell receptor beta chains were all read from a single sample in a study of cytomegalovirus exposure and HLA in healthy donors. Amplification used 60 Vbeta primers and 13 Jbeta primers. The table came from immunoSEQ multiplex PCR; TCRdb's copy has only in-frame clones and leaves some out. The sample records 110,000 or so clones, about 8.6% being singletons. The material sequenced was PBMCs. Receptor source: a woman between 35 and 50 years old in good health and CMV-seropositive.

This clone was detected a few times. The rearrangement links TRBV7-3 to TRBJ1-2; the match to TRBD1 covers 10 bases. The CDR3 runs 14 residues. J gave up 4 bases and V 5 bases, and 4 bases lay outside the gene matches. Per germline, CDR1 SGHTA and CDR2 FQGTGA. CDR3 sequence (DNA): TGTGCCAGCAGCCCCGGACAGGGGGGCTATGGCTACACCTTC. As protein: CASSPGQGGYGYTF. The full variable domain, with the rest looked up from reference TRBV7-3 and TRBJ1-2, is GAGVSQTPSNKVTEKGKYVELRCDPISGHTALYWYRQSLGQGPEFLIYFQGTGAADDSGLPNDRFFAVRPEGSVSTLKIQRTERGDSAVYLCASSPGQGGYGYTFGSGTRLTVV.

This clone was found a few times. This chain connects TRBV10-3 to TRBJ2-7, with D perhaps TRBD2 (5 bases). CDR1 ENHRY and CDR2 SYGVKD come from the germline V gene. The CDR3 is 13 residues long. Trimming took 6 bases from V and 4 from J, leaving 13 bases between them. The CDR3 spells CAISPGLSYEQYF. The CDR3 nucleotides read TGTGCCATCAGCCCCGGACTGAGTTACGAGCAGTACTTC.